This is a list of T cell receptor beta chains from one sample in a study of blood T cell repertoires in COVID-19. Profiling relied on immunoSEQ multiplex PCR, and the TCRdb table lists in-frame clones only, not all of them. Of hundreds of thousands of clones in the sample, around 90% are singletons; the top ten hold approximately 5%. What was sequenced was PBMCs or T cells enriched from blood (not recorded which). The receptors originated from a man aged 55 to 70 who had recovered from COVID-19. Each CDR3 is given with its conserved first and last residue. Each record gives: D gene, J gene, CDR3 length, V gene, clone size, CDR3 protein, CDR3 DNA. D genes are given only for firm matches. Some rows mark clone size as missing; the rest say once, few, many or name a class of expanded clone.

TRBD1,TRBJ1-6,15,TRBV3-1/TRBV3-2,-,CASSPQGARISPLHF,TGTGCCAGCAGCCCACAGGGGGCGCGGATATCACCCCTCCACTTT
-,TRBJ1-2,14,TRBV27,-,CASSLSGQVGGYTF,TGTGCCAGCAGTTTAAGCGGGCAAGTAGGTGGCTACACCTTC
TRBD2,TRBJ2-1,15,TRBV9,few,CASSESGSRYNEQFF,TGTGCCAGCAGCGAAAGCGGGAGTCGCTACAATGAGCAGTTCTTC
TRBD2,TRBJ2-1,15,TRBV9,-,CASSVVLAGGSEQFF,TGTGCCAGCAGCGTAGTACTAGCGGGAGGGAGTGAGCAGTTCTTC
TRBD2,TRBJ2-3,16,TRBV5-4,-,CASSLALAGGADTQYF,TGTGCCAGCAGCTTGGCACTAGCGGGAGGAGCAGATACGCAGTATTTT
-,TRBJ2-2,15,TRBV3-1/TRBV3-2,once,CASSQNLANTGELFF,TGTGCCAGCAGCCAAAATCTAGCGAACACCGGGGAGCTGTTTTTT
TRBD1,TRBJ1-5,15,TRBV7-2,-,CASSLDRGGNQPQHF,TGTGCCAGCAGCTTAGACAGGGGAGGCAATCAGCCCCAGCATTTT
TRBD1,TRBJ2-2,16,TRBV5-5,-,CASSLVGTGVTGELFF,TGTGCCAGCAGCTTAGTGGGGACAGGGGTCACCGGGGAGCTGTTTTTT
TRBD1,TRBJ2-1,14,TRBV4-3,-,CASSGTGPYNEQFF,TGCGCCAGCAGTGGGACAGGGCCCTACAATGAGCAGTTCTTC
-,TRBJ2-2,14,TRBV18,-,CASISSPDTGELFF,TGTGCCAGCATTAGCTCGCCAGACACCGGGGAGCTGTTTTTT
TRBD2,TRBJ2-1,15,TRBV28,-,CASTRTSGIGNQQFF,TGTGCCAGCACTCGGACTAGCGGGATCGGCAATCAGCAGTTCTTC
-,TRBJ1-1,13,TRBV28,-,CASRLQGDTEAFF,TGTGCCAGCAGGCTACAGGGTGACACTGAAGCTTTCTTT
TRBD1,TRBJ1-2,15,TRBV10-2,few,CASSESKWTGDGYTF,TGCGCCAGCAGTGAGTCGAAGTGGACAGGGGACGGCTACACCTTC
TRBD2,TRBJ2-5,16,TRBV4-2,-,CASSLFSGRGGETQYF,TGTGCCAGCAGCCTATTTAGCGGGAGGGGGGGAGAGACCCAGTACTTC
-,TRBJ2-2,14,TRBV11-1,-,CASSLRRNTGELFF,TGTGCCAGCAGCCTTAGAAGGAACACCGGGGAGCTGTTTTTT
-,TRBJ2-3,14,TRBV6-5,-,CASRANRDSDTQYF,TGTGCCAGCAGGGCAAACAGAGATTCAGATACGCAGTATTTT
TRBD1,TRBJ2-3,14,TRBV28,-,CASSLGQSPDTQYF,TGTGCCAGCAGTTTGGGACAGTCGCCAGATACGCAGTATTTT
-,TRBJ2-3,14,TRBV10-3,-,CAVRPGGHTDTQYF,TGTGCCGTCCGCCCCGGCGGACACACAGATACGCAGTATTTT
-,TRBJ1-1,12,TRBV29-1,-,CSGSREGSEAFF,TGCAGCGGGAGCAGGGAGGGCAGTGAAGCTTTCTTT
-,TRBJ2-7,14,TRBV5-1,-,CASSLVSGSYEQYF,TGCGCCAGCAGCTTGGTTTCAGGGTCCTACGAGCAGTACTTC
-,TRBJ2-3,16,TRBV18,-,CASSPSTQRATDTQYF,TGTGCCAGCTCACCTTCTACCCAGCGAGCCACAGATACGCAGTATTTT
TRBD1,TRBJ2-5,13,TRBV29-1,-,CSASTGGGETQYF,TGCAGCGCCTCGACAGGGGGCGGAGAGACCCAGTACTTC
TRBD2,TRBJ2-7,15,TRBV7-2,-,CASSLGASGSREQYF,TGTGCCAGCAGCTTAGGGGCTAGCGGGAGTCGCGAGCAGTACTTC
TRBD1,TRBJ2-5,17,TRBV11-2,-,CASSLSMRTGGIETQYF,TGTGCCAGCAGCTTAAGCATGCGGACAGGGGGGATAGAGACCCAGTACTTC
-,TRBJ2-1,17,TRBV19,once,CASSITSGGGTYNEQFF,TGTGCCAGTAGTATAACTAGCGGAGGGGGCACCTACAATGAGCAGTTCTTC
-,TRBJ1-3,15,TRBV25-1,-,CASSESEDSGNTIYF,TGTGCCAGCAGTGAATCGGAGGACTCTGGAAACACCATATATTTT
TRBD2,TRBJ2-1,13,TRBV7-3,-,CASSGAGENEQFF,TGTGCCAGCAGCGGAGCGGGAGAGAATGAGCAGTTCTTC
-,TRBJ2-7,14,TRBV4-2,-,CASSFEDSSYEQYF,TGTGCCAGCAGCTTTGAGGACAGTAGCTACGAGCAGTACTTC
-,TRBJ1-2,16,TRBV28,few,CASSLGRQENRYGYTF,TGTGCCAGCAGTTTAGGCAGACAGGAAAACCGCTATGGCTACACCTTC
TRBD1,TRBJ1-2,15,TRBV15,-,CATSRRDRGSYGYTF,TGTGCCACCAGCAGGAGGGACAGGGGGTCTTATGGCTACACCTTC
-,TRBJ1-2,13,TRBV28,-,CASSRRLAYGYTF,TGTGCCAGCAGTCGACGACTGGCCTATGGCTACACCTTC
TRBD1,TRBJ1-2,15,TRBV19,-,CASIRTGGITSGYTF,TGTGCCAGTATTCGGACAGGGGGCATTACCTCTGGCTACACCTTC
TRBD1,TRBJ2-1,12,TRBV19,-,CASGTVYNEQFF,TGTGCCAGTGGGACAGTTTACAATGAGCAGTTCTTC
TRBD2,TRBJ2-2,15,TRBV6-5,-,CASRGTSGPTGELFF,TGTGCCAGCAGGGGGACTAGCGGGCCGACCGGGGAGCTGTTTTTT
TRBD2,TRBJ2-7,16,TRBV28,-,CASMTGTSVGSYEQYF,TGTGCCAGCATGACCGGGACTAGCGTCGGGTCCTACGAGCAGTACTTC
TRBD1,TRBJ1-5,14,TRBV28,-,CASRPGQGGQPQHF,TGTGCCAGCAGACCAGGACAGGGGGGTCAGCCCCAGCATTTT
TRBD1,TRBJ2-2,15,TRBV7-2,-,CASRPDRLGTGELFF,TGTGCCAGCAGACCGGACAGGCTCGGCACCGGGGAGCTGTTTTTT